A single sample gave rise to the 15 T cell receptor beta chains below, sequenced in a study of TIL therapy for anti-PD-1-resistant metastatic lung cancer. Time point indicated: pre-treatment sample, taken before nivolumab and TIL therapy. This was the immunoSEQ v3 assay. The protocol was immunoSEQ multiplex PCR, while the TCRdb copy is restricted to in-frame clones and leaves out a portion. The repertoire consists of approximately 18,000 clones, with roughly four fifths occurring once and the leading ten covering around 2.2%. The starting material was blood, obtained at baseline. The receptors come from a person aged 25-85 years with non-small cell lung cancer.

Comment on this clone: The sample contains more than one DNA sequence encoding this CDR3. The chain recombines TRBV5-1 with TRBJ2-7, with 9 nucleotides matching TRBD1. The CDR3 spans 15 residues. The J segment lost 0 bases and the V segment lost 4 bases, leaving 5 bases of the junction unmatched. Germline assignment: CDR1 SGHRS and CDR2 YFSETQ. CDR3 region: CASSRRQGVSYEQYF. The CDR3 nucleotides read TGCGCCAGCAGCCGCAGACAGGGGGTCTCCTACGAGCAGTACTTC.

The gene calls are TRBV6-1 and TRBJ1-1; no reliable D call. V lost 0 bases to trimming and J lost 4 bases, with 6 bases between them. There are 13 residues in the CDR3. Germline-derived CDR1 and CDR2 are MNHNS and SASEGT. The chain's CDR3 is CASSEAGITEAFF. As DNA, the CDR3 is TGTGCCAGCAGTGAAGCAGGGATCACTGAAGCTTTCTTT.

V usage is TRBV2 and J usage is TRBJ1-1; a weak D match, TRBD1 (6 bases). V lost 5 bases and J 7 bases, leaving 14 bases between the germline ends. Germline assignment: CDR1 SNHLY and CDR2 FYNNEI. CDR3 length equals 13 residues. The CDR3 reads CASSKGGHLEAFF. The CDR3 nucleotides read TGTGCCAGCAGTAAGGGGGGTCATCTTGAAGCTTTCTTT.

This sequence joins TRBV4-1 and TRBJ2-5; D is perhaps TRBD2 (5 bases). Germline V gene lookup returns CDR1 MGHRA and CDR2 YSYEKL. The ends were cut back, 1 base at V and 5 bases at J, with 11 bases in the middle. The CDR3 length is 14 residues. The CDR3 region is CASSQGGPSETQYF. The CDR3 region has the DNA TGCGCCAGCAGCCAAGGAGGGCCGTCCGAGACCCAGTACTTC.

The chain links TRBV29-1 to TRBJ2-3, with 7 bases fitting TRBD1. Germline values: CDR1 SQVTM, CDR2 ANQGSEA. The junction had 10 bases not matched to a gene; V was cut back by 6 bases and J by 1 base. The CDR3 runs 15 residues. The CDR3 region is CSVLRGGAGTDTQYF. The CDR3, as DNA: TGCAGCGTCCTTCGAGGGGGCGCTGGCACAGATACGCAGTATTTT.

The chain joins TRBV5-1 to TRBJ1-2, with D unresolved. This CDR3 has 15 amino acids. The germline CDR1 and CDR2 sequences are SGHRS and YFSETQ. V was shortened by 0 bases and J by 4 bases, with 13 bases between the two germline ends. The DNA for the CDR3 is TGCGCCAGCAGCTTGGAAGGGAGCGCAGTCTATGGCTACACCTTC. This translates into CASSLEGSAVYGYTF.

This rearrangement joins TRBV29-1 to TRBJ1-5; D is unclear. Germline V lookup: CDR1 SQVTM, CDR2 ANQGSEA. This CDR3 has 12 amino acids. The germline V and J ends were trimmed by 6 bases and 2 bases, with 8 bases remaining between them. This chain's CDR3 is CSVTEGNQPQHF. CDR3 in DNA: TGCAGCGTCACGGAAGGCAATCAGCCCCAGCATTTT.

The DNA for the CDR3 is TGTGCCAGCAGCTTATACGGAGAGGACAATCAGCCCCAGCATTTT. Protein: CASSLYGEDNQPQHF. V is TRBV7-2 and J is TRBJ1-5; the D is unclear. Trimming removed 2 bases from V and 3 bases from J, with 11 bases in between. The CDR3 has 15 residues. The germline CDR1 and CDR2 sequences are SGHTA and FQGNSA. Looking up the rest from reference TRBV7-2 and TRBJ1-5 gives the full variable domain: GAGVSQSPSNKVTEKGKDVELRCDPISGHTALYWYRQSLGQGLEFLIYFQGNSAPDKSGLPSDRFSAERTGGSVSTLTIQRTQQEDSAVYLCASSLYGEDNQPQHFGDGTRLSIL.

This chain links TRBV19 with TRBJ2-7; possible D gene TRBD2, 6 bases. The CDR3 is 16 residues long. V lost 4 bases, J lost 0 bases, and 16 bases lay in between. The germline CDR1 and CDR2 sequences are LNHDA and SQIVND (reference sequence). CDR3 DNA: TGTGCCAGTAGTAACCACCTGGCGGGGAGCTCCTACGAGCAGTACTTC. Protein: CASSNHLAGSSYEQYF.

The J gene is TRBJ1-4, the V gene TRBV7-6, with D perhaps TRBD1 (5 bases). The V gene's germline CDR1 is SGHVS and CDR2 FNYEAQ. The CDR3 is 17 residues long. Trimming removed 5 bases at V and 0 bases at J, with 16 bases between. This CDR3 reads CASSPQQAPATNEKLFF. CDR3 sequence (DNA): TGTGCCAGCAGCCCACAACAGGCCCCGGCAACTAATGAAAAACTGTTTTTT. Filled out from reference TRBV7-6 and TRBJ1-4, the complete variable domain reads GAGVSQSPRYKVTKRGQDVALRCDPISGHVSLYWYRQALGQGPEFLTYFNYEAQQDKSGLPNDRFSAERPEGSISTLTIQRTEQRDSAMYRCASSPQQAPATNEKLFFGSGTQLSVL.

The chain employs TRBV5-4 and TRBJ2-1; D is unresolved. Germline assignment: CDR1 SGHNT and CDR2 YYREEE (reference sequence). The CDR3 sequence is 15 residues long. V shed 0 bases and J shed 5 bases, with 12 bases lying between them. CDR3 sequence reads: CASSLGRASNNEQFF. The DNA of the CDR3 is TGTGCCAGCAGCTTGGGCCGGGCTTCCAACAATGAGCAGTTCTTC.

This chain links TRBV5-6 with TRBJ2-3; 8 nucleotides agree with TRBD2. CDR3 length: 15 amino acids. Looked up from germline, CDR1 is SGHDT and CDR2 is YYEEEE. Trimming took 4 bases from V and 1 from J; bases not matched to a gene: 5. The CDR3 region is CASSPGGGGTDTQYF. For the CDR3, the DNA is TGTGCCAGCAGCCCGGGGGGGGGAGGCACAGATACGCAGTATTTT.

In this sample, this clone turned up a few times. This CDR3 reads CASSSLGTDTQYF. The CDR3 nucleotides read TGTGCCAGCAGTTCCTTGGGCACAGATACGCAGTATTTT. This rearrangement joins TRBV27 to TRBJ2-3; unclear D gene. In germline, CDR1 is MNHEY, CDR2 SMNVEV (reference sequence). Trimming removed 4 bases from V and 1 base from J, with 6 bases in between. The CDR3 is made up of 13 amino acids.

V gene TRBV18 combines with J gene TRBJ2-2; D is unresolved. Germline CDR1 reads KGHSH; CDR2 reads LQKENI. Deletions cut 3 bases from V and 1 base from J, with 12 bases between. The CDR3 is 16 amino acids. The CDR3 nucleotides are TGTGCCAGCTCACCTTCAGCTCCCAGGAACACCGGGGAGCTGTTTTTT. Translating it yields CASSPSAPRNTGELFF. The variable domain in full, completed from reference TRBV18 and TRBJ2-2, reads NAGVMQNPRHLVRRRGQEARLRCSPMKGHSHVYWYRQLPEEGLKFMVYLQKENIIDESGMPKERFSAEFPKEGPSILRIQQVVRGDSAAYFCASSPSAPRNTGELFFGEGSRLTVL.

This clone was seen a handful of times. J is TRBJ2-3 and V is TRBV7-9; D perhaps matches TRBD2 (6 bases). V was clipped by 6 bases and J by 2 bases, with 9 bases between them. The CDR3 is 13 residues long. CDR1 and CDR2 (germline): SEHNR, FQNEAQ (reference sequence). This CDR3 is CASRGLNTDTQYF. The CDR3 region has the DNA TGTGCCAGCAGAGGACTAAACACAGATACGCAGTATTTT.